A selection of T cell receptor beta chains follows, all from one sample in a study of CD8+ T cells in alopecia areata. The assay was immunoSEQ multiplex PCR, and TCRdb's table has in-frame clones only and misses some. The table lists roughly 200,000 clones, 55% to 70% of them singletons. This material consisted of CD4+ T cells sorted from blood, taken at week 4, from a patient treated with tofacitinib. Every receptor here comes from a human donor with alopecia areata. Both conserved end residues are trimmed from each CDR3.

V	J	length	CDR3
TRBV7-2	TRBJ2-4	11	ASSYGPQNIQY
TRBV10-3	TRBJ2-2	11	AISESGDGELF
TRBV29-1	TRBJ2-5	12	SVDKQARGETQY
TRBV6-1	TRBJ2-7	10	ASSEGGYEQY
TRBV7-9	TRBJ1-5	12	ASSPGGSNQPQH
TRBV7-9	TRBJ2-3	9	ASSPQNTQY
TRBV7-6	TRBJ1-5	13	ASSLGVGGNQPQH
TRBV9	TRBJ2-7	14	ASSVGGVGPAYEQY
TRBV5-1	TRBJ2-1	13	ASSQQRGSDNEQF
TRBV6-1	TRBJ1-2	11	ASIEQGRYGYT
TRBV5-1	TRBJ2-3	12	ASSLETGEDTQY
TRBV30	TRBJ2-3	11	ANSGGPTDTQY
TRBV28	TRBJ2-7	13	ASSPSKGVRYEQY
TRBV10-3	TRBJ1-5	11	AARRGLNQPQH
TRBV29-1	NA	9	SVGDSYEQY
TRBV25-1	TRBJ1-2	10	ASSGDTYGYT
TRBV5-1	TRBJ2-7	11	ASSLATDYEQY
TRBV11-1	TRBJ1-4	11	ASSLGAEEKLF
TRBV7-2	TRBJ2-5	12	ASSLRGGWETQY
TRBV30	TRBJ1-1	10	AWSLGGTEAF
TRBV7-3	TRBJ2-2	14	ASSLISGANTGELF
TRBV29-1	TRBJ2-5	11	SVGMGVRETQY
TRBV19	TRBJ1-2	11	ASSIGVNYGYT
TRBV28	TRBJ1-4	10	AGGGAHEKLF
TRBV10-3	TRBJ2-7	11	AINPSSGYEQY
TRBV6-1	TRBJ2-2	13	ASKRDLNPTGELF
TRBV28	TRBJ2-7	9	ASTVRDEQY
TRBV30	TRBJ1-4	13	AWSNPGQSNEKLF
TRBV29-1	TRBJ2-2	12	SVVYRRNTGELF
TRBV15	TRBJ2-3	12	ATSGAGGRDTQY
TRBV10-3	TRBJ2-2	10	ASTEDTGELF
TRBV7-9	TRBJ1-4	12	ASSLDRGFEKLF